Each of the 22 T cell receptor beta chains below was sequenced from the same sample in a study of cytomegalovirus exposure and HLA in healthy donors. This PCR relied on a set of 60 Vbeta primers and 13 Jbeta primers. The method was immunoSEQ multiplex PCR; TCRdb's version includes in-frame clones alone and lacks a portion of them. The table has 150,000 or so clones, roughly 70% seen once. Material for sequencing was PBMCs. Receptors were obtained from a girl aged 10 to 17 in good health and CMV-seronegative.

The rearrangement uses TRBV11-2 and TRBJ1-3; unclear D gene. Germline CDR1 is SGHAT and CDR2 is FQNNGV. The CDR3 extends over 14 amino acids. The V end was cut by 1 base, the J end by 2 bases, with 6 bases between. This chain's CDR3 is CASSLGQTGNTIYF. The CDR3 DNA reads TGTGCCAGCAGCTTAGGTCAGACTGGAAACACCATATATTTT.

The chain joins TRBV7-9 to TRBJ1-2, with a possible D match to TRBD1 (5 bases). Germline V gives CDR1 SEHNR, CDR2 FQNEAQ (reference sequence). Trimming removed 4 bases from V and 6 bases from J, with 15 bases in between. CDR3 length equals 14 residues. The CDR3 bases are TGTGCCAGCAGCTCACCCGGCAGGGCGAATGGCTACACCTTC. Amino acids: CASSSPGRANGYTF.

The chain has TRBV2 and TRBJ2-7; TRBD2 matches at 10 bases. CDR1 is SNHLY and CDR2 is FYNNEI in the germline V gene. CDR3 length: 16 residues. Trimming removed 2 bases from V and 7 bases from J; junction bases left unmatched: 11. The CDR3 reads CASSEILAGEPREQYF. The DNA for the CDR3 is TGTGCCAGCAGTGAAATCCTAGCGGGGGAGCCGCGGGAGCAGTACTTC. The full variable domain, rest sourced from reference TRBV2 and TRBJ2-7, is EPEVTQTPSHQVTQMGQEVILRCVPISNHLYFYWYRQILGQKVEFLVSFYNNEISEKSEIFDDQFSVERPDGSNFTLKIRSTKLEDSAMYFCASSEILAGEPREQYFGPGTRLTVT.

This clone has a handful of counts. The chain has TRBV18 and TRBJ1-6; 7 bases align to TRBD1. Trimming cost V 2 bases and J 8 bases; bases outside gene matches: 3. This CDR3 contains 14 residues. Germline CDR1 and CDR2: KGHSH and LQKENI. Here the CDR3 reads CASSPRDRDSPLHF. CDR3 bases: TGTGCCAGCTCACCAAGGGACAGAGATTCACCCCTCCACTTT. Combining the CDR3 with reference TRBV18 and TRBJ1-6 gives the whole variable domain NAGVMQNPRHLVRRRGQEARLRCSPMKGHSHVYWYRQLPEEGLKFMVYLQKENIIDESGMPKERFSAEFPKEGPSILRIQQVVRGDSAAYFCASSPRDRDSPLHFGNGTRLTVT.

This clone has more than one count but fewer than ten. The rearrangement joins TRBV6-1 to TRBJ2-3, with a weak D call TRBD2 (5 bases). This CDR3 has 14 amino acids. The V end was cut by 6 bases, the J end by 6 bases, with 16 bases between. Germline CDR1 is MNHNS and CDR2 is SASEGT. Here the CDR3 reads CASRERGSGDTQYF. CDR3 coding DNA: TGTGCCAGCAGAGAAAGAGGGTCCGGGGATACGCAGTATTTT.

This chain uses TRBV19 with TRBJ1-5, with 9 positions matching TRBD1. The CDR3 is 15 amino acids. Germline V CDR1 and CDR2: LNHDA, SQIVND (reference sequence). V was clipped by 4 bases and J by 1 base; unmatched bases: 2. This CDR3 is CASSKTGGSNQPQHF. For the CDR3, the DNA is TGTGCCAGTAGTAAGACAGGGGGGAGCAATCAGCCCCAGCATTTT.

The rearrangement joins TRBV7-9 to TRBJ2-1; a weak D match, TRBD2 (7 bases). The CDR3 covers 15 residues. Trimming removed 6 bases from V and 8 bases from J, with 20 bases in between. From germline, CDR1 is SEHNR and CDR2 FQNEAQ (reference sequence). The DNA of the CDR3 is TGTGCCAGCAGGAAGGGGGGGCCGTCTAGGGATGAGCAGTTCTTC. Residues: CASRKGGPSRDEQFF.

The rearrangement uses TRBV2 and TRBJ1-5, with D tentatively TRBD1 (5 bases). Trimming cost V 4 bases and J 6 bases, with 10 bases left between them. CDR1 is SNHLY and CDR2 is FYNNEI in the germline V gene. The CDR3 runs to 13 residues. Here the CDR3 DNA reads TGTGCCAGCAGTGGGGGGGAAGGTCAGCCCCAGCATTTT. Its translation is CASSGGEGQPQHF.

The chain employs TRBV2 and TRBJ1-5, with 8 nucleotides matching TRBD1. This CDR3 has 16 amino acids. The germline CDR1 and CDR2 sequences are SNHLY and FYNNEI. V shed 0 bases and J 6 bases; nucleotides not matched to a gene: 7. DNA for the CDR3: TGTGCCAGCAGTGAAGCATACCAGGGGGCCGGTCAGCCCCAGCATTTT. Its protein product is CASSEAYQGAGQPQHF.

The rearrangement uses TRBV27 and TRBJ1-2; TRBD1 is a possible D gene (6 bases). V was trimmed by 5 bases and J by 7 bases, leaving 14 bases between them. This CDR3 is built from 13 residues. Looked up from germline, CDR1 is MNHEY and CDR2 is SMNVEV (reference sequence). In nucleotides, the CDR3 is TGTGCCAGCAGTCCAGGGTTAGGGGGTGGCTACACCTTC. It translates to CASSPGLGGGYTF.

V is TRBV5-1 and J is TRBJ2-7; 8 nucleotides agree with TRBD2. Germline V lookup: CDR1 SGHRS, CDR2 YFSETQ. Unmatched junction bases numbered 9, after V lost 2 bases and J lost 2 bases. The CDR3 covers 16 residues. The CDR3 here is CASSLSDGGAPYEQYF. As DNA, the CDR3 is TGCGCCAGCAGCTTATCCGACGGGGGGGCCCCCTACGAGCAGTACTTC. Supplemented by reference TRBV5-1 and TRBJ2-7, the full variable domain reads KAGVTQTPRYLIKTRGQQVTLSCSPISGHRSVSWYQQTPGQGLQFLFEYFSETQRNKGNFPGRFSGRQFSNSRSEMNVSTLELGDSALYLCASSLSDGGAPYEQYFGPGTRLTVT.

The gene calls are TRBV6-5 and TRBJ2-5; TRBD1 matches 10 bases. The J call may be faulty, since TRBJ2-7 better matches the DNA end. The CDR3 spans 14 residues. CDR1 MNHEY and CDR2 SVGAGI come from the germline V gene. CDR3 residues: CASSQGQGTVEQYF. As DNA, the CDR3 is TGTGCCAGCAGCCAGGGACAGGGGACAGTCGAGCAGTACTTC.

The rearrangement joins TRBV27 to TRBJ2-1, with TRBD1 identical over 8 bases. The CDR3 runs to 15 residues. Germline CDR1 MNHEY, CDR2 SMNVEV (reference sequence). The J segment lost 6 bases and the V segment lost 7 bases, leaving 11 bases of the junction unmatched. The CDR3 is CASTRPGGVGNEQFF. The CDR3 nucleotides are TGTGCCAGCACCCGACCAGGGGGCGTTGGCAATGAGCAGTTCTTC.

The sample holds a few counts of this clone. V and J are TRBV15 and TRBJ1-4, with D tentatively TRBD1 (6 bases). The germline V gene encodes CDR1 LNHNV and CDR2 YYDKDF (reference sequence). The CDR3 runs 15 residues. V lost 5 bases, J lost 6 bases, and 16 bases lay in between. The CDR3 region is CATSLRRTADEKLFF. The CDR3 DNA reads as TGTGCCACCAGCCTGAGAAGGACAGCTGATGAAAAACTGTTTTTT.

This clone came up once. The chain couples TRBV5-6 to TRBJ1-5; 10 bases line up with TRBD1. Germline trimming cut 0 bases from V and 4 bases from J; bases unmatched to any gene: 4. The CDR3 covers 16 residues. Looked up from germline, CDR1 is SGHDT and CDR2 is YYEEEE. In DNA, the CDR3 is TGTGCCAGCAGCTTGGGCCGGGGACAGGGGAATCAGCCCCAGCATTTT. This codes for CASSLGRGQGNQPQHF.

J is TRBJ2-3 and V is TRBV2, with 7 bases identical to TRBD2. Per germline, CDR1 SNHLY and CDR2 FYNNEI. V shed 8 bases and J 5 bases; nucleotides not matched to a gene: 4. The CDR3 runs to 12 residues. The DNA for the CDR3 is TGTGCCAGCGGGGGGGGTGGAGATACGCAGTATTTT. It yields the protein CASGGGGDTQYF.

The V gene is TRBV30, the J gene TRBJ1-1, with D unclear. The CDR3 sequence is 11 residues long. V was clipped by 0 bases and J by 7 bases, with 6 bases between them. Germline values: CDR1 GTSNPN, CDR2 SVGIG (reference sequence). CDR3 sequence reads: CAWSVRSEAFF. The CDR3 DNA reads TGTGCCTGGAGTGTTAGGAGTGAAGCTTTCTTT.

The genes are TRBV4-2 and TRBJ1-4, with D maybe TRBD1 (5 bases). CDR1 LGHNA and CDR2 YNFKEQ come from the germline V gene. V was trimmed by 7 bases and J by 5 bases, leaving 17 bases between them. The CDR3 is made up of 15 amino acids. Here the CDR3 DNA reads TGTGCCAGCACCCTACAGACAGATAAAAATGAAAAACTGTTTTTT. Translating gives CASTLQTDKNEKLFF.

This clone was counted only a few times. In DNA, the CDR3 is TGCAGCGCAGACACCATGAACACTGAAGCTTTCTTT. It codes for CSADTMNTEAFF. The V gene is TRBV29-1, the J gene TRBJ1-1; no clear D. Germline CDR1 SQVTM, CDR2 ANQGSEA. The CDR3 consists of 12 residues. Trimming removed 7 bases from V and 0 bases from J, with 9 bases in between.

In DNA, the CDR3 is TGTGCCAGCAGTTGGGGACAGGGGATCTCCTACGAGCAGTACTTC. This encodes CASSWGQGISYEQYF. V is TRBV28 and J is TRBJ2-7; 10 nucleotides align to TRBD1. With 4 bases clipped from V and 0 bases from J, the junction kept 3 bases outside the gene matches. Germline V lookup: CDR1 MDHEN, CDR2 SYDVKM. The CDR3 length is 15 residues.

This chain connects TRBV25-1 to TRBJ1-2; D unclear. V dropped 6 bases and J dropped 7 bases, with 9 bases sitting between them. Germline CDR1 reads MGHDK; CDR2 reads SYGVNS. This CDR3 is built from 11 residues. The CDR3 here is CASSRGRGYTF. The CDR3 DNA follows: TGTGCCAGCAGCAGAGGTCGTGGCTACACCTTC.

The J gene is TRBJ2-2, the V gene TRBV27; D might be TRBD2 (7 bases). Germline V CDR1 and CDR2: MNHEY, SMNVEV (reference sequence). V gave up 4 bases and J gave up 6 bases, with 27 bases separating them. The CDR3 covers 19 residues. The DNA for the CDR3 is TGTGCCAGCAGTTACCTTCTACTGGCGGGGGCCCCGAGGGCCGGGGAGCTGTTTTTT. Residues: CASSYLLLAGAPRAGELFF.